One sample yielded the 8 T cell receptor beta chains listed below, sequenced in a study of cytomegalovirus exposure and HLA in healthy donors. Vbeta (60) and Jbeta (13) primers were used in the PCR. Here immunoSEQ multiplex PCR was the method, and the copy in TCRdb shows in-frame clones only, minus some. The sample consists of over 70,000 clones, approximately 60% of them appearing once. Source material: PBMCs. The receptor set was obtained from a woman in her forties or fifties in good health and CMV-seropositive.

This chain joins TRBV5-6 and TRBJ1-1; D ambiguous. Trimming removed 0 bases at V and 0 bases at J, with 9 bases between. CDR1 and CDR2 (germline): SGHDT, YYEEEE. The CDR3 loop spans 15 amino acids. The CDR3, as DNA: TGTGCCAGCAGCTTGGACCGACATATGAACACTGAAGCTTTCTTT. Its protein is CASSLDRHMNTEAFF.

The chain uses TRBV27 and TRBJ1-2, with 9 nucleotides matching TRBD1. Germline V gives CDR1 MNHEY, CDR2 SMNVEV (reference sequence). Losses at the gene ends were 3 bases for V and 8 bases for J; bases not matched to a gene: 10. The CDR3 runs 15 residues. The CDR3 loop is CASSLSRRDREGYTF. For the CDR3, the DNA is TGTGCCAGCAGTTTGTCCCGACGGGACAGGGAAGGCTACACCTTC.

The chain employs TRBV28 and TRBJ1-4; D is ambiguous. Germline CDR1 and CDR2: MDHEN and SYDVKM. The V end was cut by 4 bases, the J end by 4 bases, with 13 bases between. The CDR3 sequence is 15 residues long. This CDR3 reads CASSSVNEDNEKLFF. In nucleotides, the CDR3 is TGTGCCAGCAGTTCGGTTAATGAGGATAATGAAAAACTGTTTTTT.

The V and J genes are TRBV29-1 and TRBJ2-2; D remains ambiguous. In germline, CDR1 is SQVTM, CDR2 ANQGSEA. Trimming took 3 bases from V and 3 from J, leaving 8 bases between them. There are 13 residues in the CDR3. CDR3 sequence (DNA): TGCAGCGTTGAGTTAGACTACACCGGGGAGCTGTTTTTT. It yields the protein CSVELDYTGELFF.

The chain combines TRBV27 with TRBJ2-5; D ambiguous. CDR1 MNHEY and CDR2 SMNVEV come from the germline V gene (reference sequence). The CDR3 loop spans 13 amino acids. V was clipped by 0 bases and J by 3 bases, with 5 bases between them. The CDR3 coding sequence is TGTGCCAGCAGTTTATCGTTAAAAGAGACCCAGTACTTC. Protein sequence: CASSLSLKETQYF.

The chain recombines TRBV7-2 with TRBJ2-5; 12 bases map to TRBD2. Germline values: CDR1 SGHTA, CDR2 FQGNSA. This CDR3 contains 13 residues. V dropped 6 bases and J dropped 4; count of bases not matched to a gene: 0. This CDR3 reads CASRLAGGETQYF. CDR3 bases: TGTGCCAGCAGACTAGCGGGGGGAGAGACCCAGTACTTC.

This chain uses TRBV7-2 with TRBJ2-7; TRBD2 aligns across 7 bases. V lost 2 bases, J lost 1 base, and 2 bases stayed unmatched. This CDR3 has 14 amino acids. Germline loops: CDR1 SGHTA, CDR2 FQGNSA. CDR3 amino acids: CASSLWEGSYEQYF. CDR3 bases: TGTGCCAGCAGCTTATGGGAGGGGTCCTACGAGCAGTACTTC.

The sample holds a few counts of this clone. J is TRBJ2-3 and V is TRBV6-5; a possible D gene is TRBD1 (6 bases). The CDR3 extends over 15 amino acids. Deletions cut 5 bases from V and 4 bases from J, with 16 bases between. The germline V gene encodes CDR1 MNHEY and CDR2 SVGAGI. In DNA form, the CDR3 reads TGTGCCAGCAGTCGAAGGGGGTTGCTTGCAGATACGCAGTATTTT. Translated, it gives CASSRRGLLADTQYF.